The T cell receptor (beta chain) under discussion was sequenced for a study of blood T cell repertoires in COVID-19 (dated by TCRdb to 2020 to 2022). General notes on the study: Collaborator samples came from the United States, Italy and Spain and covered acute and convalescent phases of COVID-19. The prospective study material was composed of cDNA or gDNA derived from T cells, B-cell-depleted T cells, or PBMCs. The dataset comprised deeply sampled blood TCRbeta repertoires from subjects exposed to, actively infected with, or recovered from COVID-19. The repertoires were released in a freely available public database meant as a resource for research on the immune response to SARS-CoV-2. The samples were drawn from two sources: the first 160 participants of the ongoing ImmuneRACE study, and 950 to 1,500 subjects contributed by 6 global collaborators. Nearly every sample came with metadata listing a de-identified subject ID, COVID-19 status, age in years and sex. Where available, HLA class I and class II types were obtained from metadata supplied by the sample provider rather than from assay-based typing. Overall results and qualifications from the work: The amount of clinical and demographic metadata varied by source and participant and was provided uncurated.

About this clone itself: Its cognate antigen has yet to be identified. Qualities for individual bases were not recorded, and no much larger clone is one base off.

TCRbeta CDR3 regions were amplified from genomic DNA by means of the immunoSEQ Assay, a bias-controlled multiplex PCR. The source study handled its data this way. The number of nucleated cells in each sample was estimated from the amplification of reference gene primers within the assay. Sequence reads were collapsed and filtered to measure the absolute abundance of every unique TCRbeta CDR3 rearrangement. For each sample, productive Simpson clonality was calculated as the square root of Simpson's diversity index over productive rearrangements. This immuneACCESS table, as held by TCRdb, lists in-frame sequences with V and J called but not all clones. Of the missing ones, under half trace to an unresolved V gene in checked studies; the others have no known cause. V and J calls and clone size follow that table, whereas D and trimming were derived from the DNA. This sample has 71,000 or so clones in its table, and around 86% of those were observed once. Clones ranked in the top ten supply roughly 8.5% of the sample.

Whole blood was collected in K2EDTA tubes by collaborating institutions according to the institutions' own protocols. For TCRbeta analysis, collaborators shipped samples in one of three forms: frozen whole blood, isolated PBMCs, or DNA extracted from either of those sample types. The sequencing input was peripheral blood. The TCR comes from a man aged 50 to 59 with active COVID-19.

The DNA is as follows: TGTGCCAGCAGTGCACAGAGGGCTGAAGCTTTCTTT. Protein translation: CASSAQRAEAFF. This chain joins TRBV2 to TRBJ1-1, with the identity of the D gene unclear. The CDR1 and CDR2 encoded by the germline V gene are SNHLY and FYNNEI. Cut back by 4 bases and 6 bases, the V and J ends lie 9 bases apart. The CDR3 covers 12 residues, taking in both the cysteine and the phenylalanine. Only CDR3 DNA is held: 36 bases, read in frame from base 1. This CDR3, with the reference TRBV2 and TRBJ1-1 proteins standing in past its ends, gives the full variable domain EPEVTQTPSHQVTQMGQEVILRCVPISNHLYFYWYRQILGQKVEFLVSFYNNEISEKSEIFDDQFSVERPDGSNFTLKIRSTKLEDSAMYFCASSAQRAEAFFGQGTRLTVV.